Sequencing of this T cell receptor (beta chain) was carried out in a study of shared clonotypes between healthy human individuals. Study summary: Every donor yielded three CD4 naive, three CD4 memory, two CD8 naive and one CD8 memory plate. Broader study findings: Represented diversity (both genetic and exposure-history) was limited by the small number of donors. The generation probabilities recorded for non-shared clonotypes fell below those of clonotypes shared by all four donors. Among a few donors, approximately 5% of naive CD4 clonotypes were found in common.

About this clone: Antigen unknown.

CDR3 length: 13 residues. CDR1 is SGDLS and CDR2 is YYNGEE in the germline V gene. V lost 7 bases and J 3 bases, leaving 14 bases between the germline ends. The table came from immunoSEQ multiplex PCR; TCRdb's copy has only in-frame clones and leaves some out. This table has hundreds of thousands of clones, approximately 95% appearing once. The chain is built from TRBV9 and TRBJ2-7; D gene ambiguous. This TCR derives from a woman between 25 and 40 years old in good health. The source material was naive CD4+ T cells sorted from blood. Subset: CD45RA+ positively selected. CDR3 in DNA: TGTGCCAGCGGCAAAGACGGTGACTACGAGCAGTACTTC. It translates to CASGKDGDYEQYF. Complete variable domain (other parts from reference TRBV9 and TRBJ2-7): DSGVTQTPKHLITATGQRVTLRCSPRSGDLSVYWYQQSLDQGLQFLIQYYNGEERAKGNILERFSAQQFPDLHSELNLSSLELGDSALYFCASGKDGDYEQYFGPGTRLTVT.